The rows below give T cell receptor beta chains drawn from one sample of a study of T cells after yellow fever vaccination. One entry per CDR3 protein results from TCRdb running MiXCR on the 5' RACE reads. The sample shows around 310,000 distinct CDR3 sequences, roughly 4.3% of them seen only once. The sample in question was PBMCs, obtained 15 days after the yellow fever booster vaccination. These receptors all stem from a man aged 18-30 years who received the YFV17D yellow fever vaccine. Each CDR3 is given with its conserved first and last residue. The D gene is left open where the match is weak. Clone size, where shown, is once, few, many, or a class for clones that have expanded.

d_call	v_call	cdr3_length	clone_size	cdr3_aa
.	TRBV5-1	14	few	CASGGRVPSNTQYF
TRBD2	TRBV20-1	14	.	CSARSGGHQDEQFF
TRBD1	TRBV7-8	16	few	CASSPQRTGSDYEQYF
TRBD2	TRBV20-1	16	many	CSAGPPASGVPDTQYF
.	TRBV2	14	.	CASSTWGSQETQYF
.	TRBV20-1	14	few	CSARDRNLLIEQFF
TRBD1	TRBV5-5	17	few	CASRGTGQGSAGYGYTF
TRBD1	TRBV15	15	many	CATSSWGQGNQPQHF
.	TRBV5-1	12	many	CAWGPEGDTQYF
.	TRBV12-3/TRBV12-4	14	.	CASSSPTVSYEQYF
.	TRBV7-6	16	few	CASSPVGGSGGETQYF
.	TRBV18	16	few	CASSPRQISGANVLTF
TRBD2	TRBV4-3	16	.	CASSQVNSGGANEQFF
.	TRBV4-1	17	.	CASSSSKGPSSYNEQFF
.	TRBV12-3/TRBV12-4	13	few	CASTLRGGTEAFF
.	TRBV9	14	.	CASSIRPQTNEQFF
TRBD2	TRBV12-3/TRBV12-4	15	few	CASSRRGAGTDTQYF
.	TRBV28	13	many	CATHPELNYGYTF
.	TRBV6-5	14	few	CASSYGTYSYGYTF
TRBD2	TRBV9	17	many	CASSDGTSGGGEETQYF
.	TRBV15	16	.	CATSRDRGMYNQPQHF
.	TRBV7-9	10	few	CASELDTQYF
.	TRBV20-1	12	.	CRDQGRRNTIYF
.	TRBV6-6	12	many	CASSYAEYGYTF
.	TRBV20-1	16	.	CSARDGSSRNTDTQYF
.	TRBV18	18	.	CASSPPSSRQALNYGYTF
TRBD1	TRBV20-1	16	.	CSASGTGSGTYNEQFF
TRBD1	TRBV12-3/TRBV12-4	14	few	CASSLVPGQHEAFF
.	TRBV11-2	16	.	CASSLGSIGAPDTQYF